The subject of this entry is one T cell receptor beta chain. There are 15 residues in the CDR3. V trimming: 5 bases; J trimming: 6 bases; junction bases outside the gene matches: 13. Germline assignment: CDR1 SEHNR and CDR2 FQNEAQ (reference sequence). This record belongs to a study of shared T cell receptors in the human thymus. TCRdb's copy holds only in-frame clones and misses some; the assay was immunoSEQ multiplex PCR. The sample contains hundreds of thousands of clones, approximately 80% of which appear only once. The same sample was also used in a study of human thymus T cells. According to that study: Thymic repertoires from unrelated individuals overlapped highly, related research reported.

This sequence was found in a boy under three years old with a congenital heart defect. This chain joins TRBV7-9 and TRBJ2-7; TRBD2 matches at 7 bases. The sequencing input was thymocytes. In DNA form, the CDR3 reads TGTGCCAGCAGCCCATCTGCCAGCGGGATCCCCGAGCAGTACTTC. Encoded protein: CASSPSASGIPEQYF.